Included here is one TCR beta chain sequence, with context. Antigen unknown. The data were obtained in a study of response to subunit inactivated influenza vaccine. Study observations and caveats: Every seasonal influenza vaccination brings in few new T cells, the authors suggested.

The J segment lost 5 bases and the V segment lost 6 bases, leaving 3 bases of the junction unmatched. The germline CDR1 and CDR2 sequences are SQVTM and ANQGSEA. This CDR3 spans 12 amino acids. TCRdb ran MiXCR on the RT-PCR reads and lists one entry per CDR3 protein. Of approximately 700,000 distinct CDR3 sequences in the sample, less than 20% were seen once. This chain links TRBV29-1 with TRBJ2-7; TRBD1 agrees at 11 bases. Sequencing used PBMCs from blood, obtained approximately 13 days after vaccination. The TCR sequence derives from a man between 50 and 59 years old who received an inactivated influenza vaccine. The CDR3 loop is CSVGQGAHEQYF. In DNA form, the CDR3 reads TGCAGCGTCGGACAGGGGGCCCACGAGCAGTACTTC.